The present T cell receptor beta chain was sequenced within a study of cytomegalovirus exposure and HLA in healthy donors. Study context: An earlier analysis identified more than 95 million unique TCR beta sequences in 150 million to 200 million T cells.

This clone was counted a few times. Deletions cut 5 bases from V and 11 bases from J, with 15 bases between. Germline loops: CDR1 MDHEN, CDR2 SYDVKM. CDR3 length equals 13 residues. The PCR made use of 60 Vbeta and 13 Jbeta primers. Repertoires were generated with immunoSEQ multiplex PCR, while TCRdb's copy carries only in-frame clones and drops some. The sample lists approximately 80,000 clones, over 60% seen once, with around 10% in the top ten. Sample: PBMCs. This sequence originates from a woman aged 40 to 50 in good health and CMV-seropositive. The genes are TRBV28 and TRBJ2-2; D may be TRBD2 (6 bases). The CDR3 DNA is TGTGCCAGCAGTCCTACGGGGAGGTCAGAGCTGTTTTTT. This translates into CASSPTGRSELFF.